The 11 T cell receptor beta chains listed next were all sequenced from one sample in a study of response to subunit inactivated influenza vaccine. A single record per CDR3 protein comes from TCRdb applying MiXCR to the RT-PCR reads. The profile shows about 190,000 distinct CDR3 sequences, about an eighth of them singletons. This sample comprised CD8+ T cells sorted from PBMCs, obtained more than 4 days after vaccination. Receptors were obtained from a man in his fifties or sixties who received an inactivated influenza vaccine.

In this sample, this clonotype turned up a few times. The CDR3 sequence is CAISDPGGSYEQYF. The CDR3 coding sequence is TGTGCCATCAGTGACCCGGGGGGGTCCTACGAGCAGTACTTC. The chain is built from TRBV10-3 and TRBJ2-7, with TRBD2 matching over 8 bases. The CDR3 consists of 14 residues. The germline CDR1 and CDR2 sequences are ENHRY and SYGVKD. The junction had 2 bases not matched to a gene; V was cut back by 3 bases and J by 1 base.

This chain links TRBV20-1 with TRBJ2-7, with 7 bases fitting TRBD2. The CDR3 spans 13 residues. The V and J ends lost 2 bases and 2 bases, in that order; junction bases with no gene match: 3. Germline V gene lookup returns CDR1 DFQATT and CDR2 SNEGSKA (reference sequence). CDR3 protein: CSARLAEPYEQYF. The CDR3 DNA reads TGCAGTGCTAGACTAGCGGAGCCCTACGAGCAGTACTTC.

This clonotype occurred a few times. The chain employs TRBV29-1 and TRBJ1-2; 7 bases agree with TRBD1. Germline CDR1 reads SQVTM; CDR2 reads ANQGSEA. CDR3 length: 11 residues. The V and J ends lost 7 bases and 7 bases, in that order; junction bases with no gene match: 6. CDR3 region: CSAVTGIGYTF. The CDR3 DNA sequence: TGCAGCGCCGTGACAGGGATTGGCTACACCTTC.

V is TRBV20-1 and J is TRBJ2-7; 7 bases are a match to TRBD2. CDR3 length equals 16 residues. Germline loops: CDR1 DFQATT, CDR2 SNEGSKA (reference sequence). The ends lost 1 base at V and 4 bases at J; junction bases unmatched: 13. CDR3 amino acids: CSARALGLTSTYEQYF. The DNA for the CDR3 is TGCAGTGCTAGAGCCTTGGGTCTGACTAGCACGTACGAGCAGTACTTC.

This clonotype was picked up many times. The chain uses TRBV2 and TRBJ2-1; 8 bases are shared with TRBD2. The CDR3 sequence is 14 residues long. V lost 3 bases, J lost 6 bases, and 4 bases stayed unmatched. Germline V CDR1 and CDR2: SNHLY, FYNNEI. The CDR3 sequence: CASSDSGSINEQFF. The CDR3 DNA sequence: TGTGCCAGCAGTGACAGCGGGAGTATCAATGAGCAGTTCTTC.

This clonotype was counted a few times. The chain joins TRBV10-3 to TRBJ2-3, with 13 bases matching TRBD2. The CDR3 runs to 15 residues. V shed 6 bases, J shed 2 bases, and the junction held 2 bases outside the gene matches. Germline V gene data show CDR1 as ENHRY and CDR2 as SYGVKD. The CDR3: CAIRGLAGTTDTQYF. The CDR3 bases are TGTGCCATCAGGGGACTAGCGGGGACCACAGATACGCAGTATTTT.

This clonotype was recorded a few times. The chain uses TRBV12-3 or TRBV12-4 and TRBJ2-3; possibly TRBD2 for D (6 bases). The length of the CDR3 is 16 residues. The V gene lost 5 bases and the J gene lost 4 bases, with 19 bases spanning the gap. CDR3 DNA sequence: TGTGCCAGCAGTCACCTAAACGCGGGGAGGTCAGATACGCAGTATTTT. As protein: CASSHLNAGRSDTQYF.

The chain employs TRBV6-5 and TRBJ2-1; weak D call: TRBD2 (5 bases). Germline-derived CDR1 and CDR2 are MNHEY and SVGAGI. V was pared by 2 bases and J by 4 bases, with 6 bases between. This CDR3 has 13 amino acids. The CDR3 reads CASSYRRYNEQFF. CDR3 coding DNA: TGTGCCAGCAGTTACCGGAGGTACAATGAGCAGTTCTTC.

This clonotype has just a few counts. The chain uses TRBV28 and TRBJ2-7, with TRBD2 matching over 10 bases. CDR1 is MDHEN, CDR2 SYDVKM, per germline. The CDR3 runs 16 residues. The V and J ends lost 5 bases and 0 bases, in that order; junction bases with no gene match: 7. The CDR3 bases are TGTGCCAGCAGTGTCGGACTAGCGGATAGCTCCTACGAGCAGTACTTC. Its protein product is CASSVGLADSSYEQYF.

This clonotype was counted between two and nine times. This sequence joins TRBV4-1 and TRBJ2-2, with 8 nucleotides matching TRBD2. CDR3 size: 17 residues. V lost 1 base and J lost 4; bases outside the gene matches: 8. The germline gives CDR1 MGHRA, CDR2 YSYEKL. The CDR3: CASSQVPGLASTGELFF. The CDR3 DNA reads as TGCGCCAGCAGCCAAGTCCCCGGACTAGCTAGCACCGGGGAGCTGTTTTTT.

This chain connects TRBV7-9 to TRBJ2-1, with D possibly matching TRBD2 (6 bases). V was clipped by 5 bases and J by 5 bases, with 13 bases between them. Germline assignment: CDR1 SEHNR and CDR2 FQNEAQ (reference sequence). The CDR3 loop spans 14 amino acids. This CDR3 is CASSGTPGDNEQFF. Here the CDR3 DNA reads TGTGCCAGCAGCGGGACTCCGGGAGACAATGAGCAGTTCTTC.